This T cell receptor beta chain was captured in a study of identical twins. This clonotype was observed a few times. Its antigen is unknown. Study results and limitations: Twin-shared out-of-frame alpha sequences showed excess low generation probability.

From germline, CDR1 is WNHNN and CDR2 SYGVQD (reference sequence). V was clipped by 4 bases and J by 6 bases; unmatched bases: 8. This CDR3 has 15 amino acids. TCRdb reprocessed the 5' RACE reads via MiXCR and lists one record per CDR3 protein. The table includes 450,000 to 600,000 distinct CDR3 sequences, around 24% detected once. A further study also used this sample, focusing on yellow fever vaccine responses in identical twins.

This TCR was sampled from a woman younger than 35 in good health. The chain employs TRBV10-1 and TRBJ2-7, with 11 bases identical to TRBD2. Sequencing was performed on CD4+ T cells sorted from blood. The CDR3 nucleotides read TGCGCCAGCAGTGCTAGCGGGAGGCTCCTTGGCGAGCAGTACTTC. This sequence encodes CASSASGRLLGEQYF.